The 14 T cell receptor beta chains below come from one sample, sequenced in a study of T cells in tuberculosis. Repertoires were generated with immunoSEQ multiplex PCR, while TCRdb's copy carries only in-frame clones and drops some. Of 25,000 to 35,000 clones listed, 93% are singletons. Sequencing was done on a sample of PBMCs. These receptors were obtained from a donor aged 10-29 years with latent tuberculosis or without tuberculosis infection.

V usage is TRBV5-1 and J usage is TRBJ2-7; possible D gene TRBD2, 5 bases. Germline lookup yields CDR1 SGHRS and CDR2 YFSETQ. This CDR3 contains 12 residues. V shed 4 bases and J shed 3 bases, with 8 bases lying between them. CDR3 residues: CASSLGGYEQYF. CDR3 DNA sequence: TGCGCCAGCAGCCTCGGAGGCTACGAGCAGTACTTC.

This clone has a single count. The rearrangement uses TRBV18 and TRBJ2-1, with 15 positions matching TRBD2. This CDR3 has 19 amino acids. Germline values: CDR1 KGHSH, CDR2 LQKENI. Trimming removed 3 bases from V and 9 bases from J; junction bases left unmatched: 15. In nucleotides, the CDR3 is TGTGCCAGCTCACCGCTCGGACTAGCGGGGGGGCAATTTCTGGGTGAGCAGTTCTTC. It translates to CASSPLGLAGGQFLGEQFF.

CDR3 bases: TGTGCCAGCAGCTTTTTAGGGACAGGTACCTACGAGCAGTACTTC. It codes for CASSFLGTGTYEQYF. The chain is built from TRBV5-4 and TRBJ2-7, with 8 bases that match TRBD1. Germline loops: CDR1 SGHNT, CDR2 YYREEE (reference sequence). V dropped 2 bases and J dropped 2; count of bases not matched to a gene: 6. The CDR3 is made up of 15 amino acids.

This CDR3 reads CASSPAQRLSYEQYF. The CDR3, as DNA: TGTGCCAGCTCACCTGCCCAGCGCCTTTCCTACGAGCAGTACTTC. J is TRBJ2-7 and V is TRBV18; D uncertain. This CDR3 comprises 15 residues. The V and J ends lost 3 bases and 1 base respectively, with 13 bases between them. Germline assignment: CDR1 KGHSH and CDR2 LQKENI. The entire variable domain, with the rest obtained from reference TRBV18 and TRBJ2-7, is as follows: NAGVMQNPRHLVRRRGQEARLRCSPMKGHSHVYWYRQLPEEGLKFMVYLQKENIIDESGMPKERFSAEFPKEGPSILRIQQVVRGDSAAYFCASSPAQRLSYEQYFGPGTRLTVT.

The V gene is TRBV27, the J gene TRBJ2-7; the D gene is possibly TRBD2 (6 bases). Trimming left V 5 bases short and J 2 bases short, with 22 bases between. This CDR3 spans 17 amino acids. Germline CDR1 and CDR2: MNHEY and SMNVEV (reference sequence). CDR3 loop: CASSTQVGGRMTYEQYF. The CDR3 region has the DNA TGTGCCAGCAGTACCCAGGTCGGGGGACGGATGACCTACGAGCAGTACTTC.

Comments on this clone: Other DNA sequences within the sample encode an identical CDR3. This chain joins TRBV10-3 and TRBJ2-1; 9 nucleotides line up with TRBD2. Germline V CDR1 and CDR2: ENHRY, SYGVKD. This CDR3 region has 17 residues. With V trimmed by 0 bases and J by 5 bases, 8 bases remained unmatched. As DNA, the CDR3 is TGTGCCATCAGTGAGTCAAGGGCTAGCGGGGACAACAATGAGCAGTTCTTC. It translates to CAISESRASGDNNEQFF.

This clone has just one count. The CDR3 DNA reads TGTGCCAGCAGCTTATCCCCCCCAAGCGGGGGTGGCGAGCAGTACTTC. Its protein is CASSLSPPSGGGEQYF. The genes are TRBV7-2 and TRBJ2-7; 8 bases are a match to TRBD2. The V gene's germline CDR1 is SGHTA and CDR2 FQGNSA. The CDR3 spans 16 residues. Trimming cost V 2 bases and J 6 bases; bases outside gene matches: 12.

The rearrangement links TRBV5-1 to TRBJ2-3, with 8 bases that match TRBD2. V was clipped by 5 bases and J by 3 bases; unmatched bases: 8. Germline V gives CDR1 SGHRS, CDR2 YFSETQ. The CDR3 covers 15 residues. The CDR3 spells CASRPAGVGTDTQYF. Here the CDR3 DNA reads TGCGCCAGCAGACCAGCGGGAGTCGGGACAGATACGCAGTATTTT. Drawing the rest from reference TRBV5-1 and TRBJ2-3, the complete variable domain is KAGVTQTPRYLIKTRGQQVTLSCSPISGHRSVSWYQQTPGQGLQFLFEYFSETQRNKGNFPGRFSGRQFSNSRSEMNVSTLELGDSALYLCASRPAGVGTDTQYFGPGTRLTVL.

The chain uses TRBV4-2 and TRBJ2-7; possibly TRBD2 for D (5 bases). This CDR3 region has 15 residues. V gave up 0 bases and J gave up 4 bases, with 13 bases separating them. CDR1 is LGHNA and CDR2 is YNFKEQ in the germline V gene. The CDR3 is CASSQEVTSTYEQYF. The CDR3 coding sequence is TGTGCCAGCAGCCAAGAAGTCACTAGTACGTACGAGCAGTACTTC.

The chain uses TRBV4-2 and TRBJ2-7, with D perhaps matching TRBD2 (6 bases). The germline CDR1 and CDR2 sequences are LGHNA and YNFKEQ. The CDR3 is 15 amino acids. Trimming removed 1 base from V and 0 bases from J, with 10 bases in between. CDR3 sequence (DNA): TGTGCCAGCAGCCAAGTATTCGGGAGCTCCTACGAGCAGTACTTC. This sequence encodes CASSQVFGSSYEQYF.

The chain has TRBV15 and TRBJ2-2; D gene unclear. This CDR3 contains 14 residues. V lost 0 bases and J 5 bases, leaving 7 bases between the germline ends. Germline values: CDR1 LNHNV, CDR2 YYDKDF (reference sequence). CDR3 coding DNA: TGTGCCACCAGCAGAGAAAGAGCGACCGGGGAGCTGTTTTTT. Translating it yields CATSRERATGELFF.

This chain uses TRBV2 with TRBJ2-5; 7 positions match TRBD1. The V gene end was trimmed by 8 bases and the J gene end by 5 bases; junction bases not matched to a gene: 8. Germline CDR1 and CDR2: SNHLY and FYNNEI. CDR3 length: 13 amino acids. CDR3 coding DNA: TGTGCCAGCTGGGACAGAAATGACGAGACCCAGTACTTC. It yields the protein CASWDRNDETQYF.

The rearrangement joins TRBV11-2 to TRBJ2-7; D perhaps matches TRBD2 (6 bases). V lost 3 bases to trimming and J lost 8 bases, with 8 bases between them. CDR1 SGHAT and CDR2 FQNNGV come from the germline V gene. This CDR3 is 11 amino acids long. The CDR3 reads CASSLGLQQYF. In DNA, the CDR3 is TGTGCCAGCAGCTTGGGACTGCAGCAGTACTTC.

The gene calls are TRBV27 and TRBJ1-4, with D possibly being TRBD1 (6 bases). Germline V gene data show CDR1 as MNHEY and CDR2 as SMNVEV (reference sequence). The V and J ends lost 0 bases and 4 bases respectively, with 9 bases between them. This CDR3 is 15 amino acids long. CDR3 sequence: CASSLSQGGNEKLFF. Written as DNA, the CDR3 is TGTGCCAGCAGTTTATCACAGGGCGGTAATGAAAAACTGTTTTTT. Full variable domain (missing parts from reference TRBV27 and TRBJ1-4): EAQVTQNPRYLITVTGKKLTVTCSQNMNHEYMSWYRQDPGLGLRQIYYSMNVEVTDKGDVPEGYKVSRKEKRNFPLILESPSPNQTSLYFCASSLSQGGNEKLFFGSGTQLSVL.